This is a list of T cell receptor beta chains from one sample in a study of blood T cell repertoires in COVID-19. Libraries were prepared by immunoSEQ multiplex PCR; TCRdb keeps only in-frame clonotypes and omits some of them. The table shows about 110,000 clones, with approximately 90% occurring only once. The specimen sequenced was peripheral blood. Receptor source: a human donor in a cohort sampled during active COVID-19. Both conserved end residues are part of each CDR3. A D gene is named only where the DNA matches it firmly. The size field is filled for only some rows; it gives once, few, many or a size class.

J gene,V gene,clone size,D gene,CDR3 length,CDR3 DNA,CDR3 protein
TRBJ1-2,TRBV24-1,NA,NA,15,TGTGCCACCAGTGATTCGGGACAATGGCTTTCTGGCTACACCTTC,CATSDSGQWLSGYTF
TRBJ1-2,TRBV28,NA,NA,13,TGTGCCAGCAGTCCAACCTCAGGGGCTGGCTACACCTTC,CASSPTSGAGYTF
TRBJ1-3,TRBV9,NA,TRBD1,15,TGTGCCAGCAGCGCGACAGGGTCGGAAGGAAACACCATATATTTT,CASSATGSEGNTIYF
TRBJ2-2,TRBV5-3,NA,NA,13,TGTGCCAGAAGCTTATGGGAGGCGGGGGAGCTGTTTTTT,CARSLWEAGELFF
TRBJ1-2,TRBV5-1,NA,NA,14,TGCGCCAGCAGCTTGGCCGGGACTAACTATGGCTACACCTTC,CASSLAGTNYGYTF
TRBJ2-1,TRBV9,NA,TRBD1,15,TGTGCCAGCAGCCACGACGGACAGGGTTCGGATGAGCAGTTCTTC,CASSHDGQGSDEQFF
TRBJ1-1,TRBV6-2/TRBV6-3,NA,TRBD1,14,TGTGCCAGCAGTTATGACAGGGCTACTCCTGAAGCTTTCTTT,CASSYDRATPEAFF
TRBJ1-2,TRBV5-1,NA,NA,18,TGCGCCAGCAGCTTGGCCCCAGAGGGCAGGTCGGGGGATTATGGCTACACCTTC,CASSLAPEGRSGDYGYTF
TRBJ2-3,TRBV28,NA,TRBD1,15,TGTGCCAGCAGTTCGACAGGGGGCATGGCAGATACGCAGTATTTT,CASSSTGGMADTQYF
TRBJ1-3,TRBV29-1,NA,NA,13,TGCAGCGTTGAGTGGAGGGATGGAAACACCATATATTTT,CSVEWRDGNTIYF
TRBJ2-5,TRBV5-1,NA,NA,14,TGCGCCAGCAGCTCGAGGGACTTGCGGGAGACCCAGTACTTC,CASSSRDLRETQYF
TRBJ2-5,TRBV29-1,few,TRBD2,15,TGCAGCGTTGATTACAGCGGGAGGGCCCAAGAGACCCAGTACTTC,CSVDYSGRAQETQYF
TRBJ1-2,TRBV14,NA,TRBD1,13,TGTGCCAGCAGCCGTGACAGGGGTAGTGGCTACACCTTC,CASSRDRGSGYTF